The TCR beta chain under discussion was sequenced for a study of shared clonotypes between healthy human individuals. Study overall: A donor's plate count was three for CD4 naive and three for CD4 memory; CD8 naive had two and CD8 memory one.

Naive-designated CD8 cells lacked CD45RO, were positively enriched for CCR7, and omitted terminally differentiated effector memory CD45RA+ cells. As for this clone: Antigen: not known.

General observations from the study: Shared clonotypes: about 5% naive CD4, about 3.5% naive CD8, roughly 2.4% memory CD4, 0.4% memory CD8. Generation probability values for non-shared clonotypes were lower than those for clonotypes shared by all four donors. Limited genetic and exposure-history diversity came from having few donors.

Generated by immunoSEQ multiplex PCR, the TCRdb table keeps only in-frame clones and is missing some. The top ten clones hold under 2% of a sample with about 2.1 million clones, approximately 94% of them seen once. CDR3 length: 18 residues. Trimming at V came to 8 bases and at J to 3 bases, leaving 16 bases not matched to a gene. Germline CDR1 SGHTA, CDR2 FQGNSA. The chain couples TRBV7-2 to TRBJ2-3, with 11 bases aligning to TRBD2. Material: naive CD8+ T cells from PBMCs. This TCR was recovered from a man aged 18 to 30 in good health. Some clones in this sample may be carry-over from other donors' samples. As DNA, the CDR3 is TGTGCCAGCCCGCCAAATAGCGGGAGGGCCCTGTCGACAGATACGCAGTATTTT. It specifies CASPPNSGRALSTDTQYF.